These 11 T cell receptor beta chains were all obtained from the same sample, sequenced in a study of blood T cells in healthy people across ages. Next came a second PCR, run for roughly 6 to 11 cycles, which used a sample-barcoded 5' primer along with a J-beta primer mix. MiXCR was run by TCRdb on the 5' RACE reads, yielding one entry per CDR3 protein. Of around 700,000 distinct CDR3 sequences listed, 20% to 30% are singletons. This sample also belongs to another study, concerning T cells of mothers and their children.

The sample was blood. The receptors stem from a boy aged 10-17 years in good health.

The chain has TRBV10-3 and TRBJ2-3; TRBD2 aligns across 10 bases. The CDR3 is made up of 16 amino acids. Germline V lookup: CDR1 ENHRY, CDR2 SYGVKD. The trim removed 6 bases at V and 5 bases at J, leaving 11 bases unmatched. The CDR3 DNA reads as TGTGCCATCAGGAAGGCTAGCGGGAGCTATAGAGATACGCAGTATTTT. Its translation: CAIRKASGSYRDTQYF.

This clonotype occurred a few times. The junction does not match germline at one end; this may be a read error. The chain is built from TRBV4-3 and TRBJ2-1, with D possibly being TRBD1 (7 bases). The CDR3 has 16 residues. In germline, CDR1 is LGHNA, CDR2 YSLEER. CDR3 amino acids: CASSQDWRGRYNEQFF. The CDR3 DNA reads as TGCGCTAGCAGCCAAGATTGGAGGGGGCGCTACAATGAGCAGTTCTTC.

There are a few counts of this clonotype. The chain recombines TRBV7-2 with TRBJ1-2, with 8 bases aligning to TRBD1. V lost 6 bases to trimming and J lost 4 bases; unmatched junction nucleotides: 16. The germline gives CDR1 SGHTA, CDR2 FQGNSA. The CDR3 loop spans 17 amino acids. The CDR3 sequence: CASSGQGAPLGAYGYTF. As DNA, the CDR3 is TGTGCCAGCAGTGGGCAGGGGGCCCCACTTGGTGCCTATGGCTACACCTTC.

A few counts support this clonotype. The J gene is TRBJ2-5, the V gene TRBV5-1; D remains ambiguous. Germline V gives CDR1 SGHRS, CDR2 YFSETQ. The CDR3 length is 16 residues. Trimming shortened V by 3 bases and J by 5 bases, and 20 bases separated the two germline ends. As DNA, the CDR3 is TGCGCCAGCAGCTCCGCCGATAGTGGGCTAGGCGAGACCCAGTACTTC. Amino acid sequence: CASSSADSGLGETQYF.

This clonotype was recorded a few times. The chain uses TRBV4-1 and TRBJ1-4; 9 positions agree with TRBD1. The CDR3 has 16 amino acids. Germline V lookup: CDR1 MGHRA, CDR2 YSYEKL. V dropped 1 base and J dropped 8; count of bases not matched to a gene: 8. Here the CDR3 reads CASSQGPGQGGEKLFF. DNA of the CDR3: TGCGCCAGCAGCCAAGGACCGGGACAGGGAGGCGAAAAACTGTTTTTT.

The chain combines TRBV12-3 or TRBV12-4 with TRBJ2-1, with no clear D. The CDR3 sequence is 15 residues long. V lost 2 bases and J 7 bases, leaving 15 bases between the germline ends. In DNA, the CDR3 is TGTGCCAGCAGTTTATGGCTAGACTCGTTTAATGAGCAGTTCTTC. This gives the protein CASSLWLDSFNEQFF.

This chain links TRBV3-1 with TRBJ2-3; TRBD2 matches at 10 bases. This CDR3 has 16 amino acids. V was clipped by 0 bases and J by 2 bases; unmatched bases: 2. Germline lookup yields CDR1 LGHDT and CDR2 YNNKEL (reference sequence). The CDR3 region has the DNA TGTGCCAGCAGCCAAGAAACTAGCGGGAACACAGATACGCAGTATTTT. Translated: CASSQETSGNTDTQYF.

This chain links TRBV6-6 with TRBJ1-2; 9 nucleotides match TRBD1. With 5 bases clipped from V and 6 bases from J, the junction kept 4 bases outside the gene matches. Germline V gene sequence: CDR1 MNHNY, CDR2 SVGAGI (reference sequence). There are 13 residues in the CDR3. The CDR3 protein is CASSERQGDGYTF. CDR3 sequence (DNA): TGTGCCAGCAGTGAGAGACAGGGGGATGGCTACACCTTC.

This clonotype was observed a handful of times. The rearrangement joins TRBV20-1 to TRBJ2-5; 10 bases fit TRBD2. CDR3 length equals 14 residues. Germline CDR1 and CDR2: DFQATT and SNEGSKA (reference sequence). V dropped 5 bases and J dropped 1; count of bases not matched to a gene: 4. CDR3 sequence (DNA): TGCAGTGCTCCTAGCGGGAGTTTCCAAGAGACCCAGTACTTC. This sequence encodes CSAPSGSFQETQYF.

This clonotype was seen only a few times. The chain employs TRBV27 and TRBJ2-5; D gene unclear. Per the germline V gene, CDR1 is MNHEY and CDR2 is SMNVEV (reference sequence). The CDR3 sequence is 12 residues long. Trimming took off 6 bases at V and 6 bases at J, with 11 bases between the two ends. The CDR3 DNA reads as TGTGCCAGCAGCACCCATTCGAAGACCCAGTACTTC. This translates into CASSTHSKTQYF.

CDR3 sequence (DNA): TGCAGCGTTGAAGATCAGGGTGGGCAAGACTACGAGCAGTACTTC. Translation: CSVEDQGGQDYEQYF. V is TRBV29-1 and J is TRBJ2-7; tentative D call: TRBD1 (5 bases). From germline, CDR1 is SQVTM and CDR2 ANQGSEA. V shed 0 bases and J shed 3 bases, with 15 bases lying between them. The CDR3 length is 15 residues.